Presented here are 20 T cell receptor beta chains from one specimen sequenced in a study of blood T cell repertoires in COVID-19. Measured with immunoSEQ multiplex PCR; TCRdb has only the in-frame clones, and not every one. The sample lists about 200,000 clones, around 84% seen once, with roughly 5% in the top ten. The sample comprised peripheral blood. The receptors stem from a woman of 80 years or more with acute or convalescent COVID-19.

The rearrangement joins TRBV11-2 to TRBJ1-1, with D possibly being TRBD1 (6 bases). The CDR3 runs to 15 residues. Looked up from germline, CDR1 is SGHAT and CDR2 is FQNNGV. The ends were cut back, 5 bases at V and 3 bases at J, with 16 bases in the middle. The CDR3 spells CASSRSLRGDTEAFF. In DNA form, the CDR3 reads TGTGCCAGCAGCCGCAGCCTCAGGGGTGACACTGAAGCTTTCTTT. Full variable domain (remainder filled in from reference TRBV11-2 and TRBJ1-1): EAGVAQSPRYKIIEKRQSVAFWCNPISGHATLYWYQQILGQGPKLLIQFQNNGVVDDSQLPKDRFSAERLKGVDSTLKIQPAKLEDSAVYLCASSRSLRGDTEAFFGQGTRLTVV.

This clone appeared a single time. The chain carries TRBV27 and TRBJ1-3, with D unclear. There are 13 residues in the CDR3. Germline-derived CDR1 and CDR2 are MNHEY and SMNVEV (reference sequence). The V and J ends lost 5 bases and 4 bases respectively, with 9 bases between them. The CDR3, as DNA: TGTGCCAGCAGTCGGAGTGGAGGAAACACCATATATTTT. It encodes CASSRSGGNTIYF.

This chain's CDR3 is CASSRDTGGTEAFF. In DNA, the CDR3 is TGCGCCAGCAGCCGAGACACAGGGGGAACTGAAGCTTTCTTT. This sequence joins TRBV5-1 and TRBJ1-1; 8 bases are a match to TRBD1. V was clipped by 4 bases and J by 5 bases; unmatched bases: 7. The CDR3 has 14 residues. Germline V gene data show CDR1 as SGHRS and CDR2 as YFSETQ.

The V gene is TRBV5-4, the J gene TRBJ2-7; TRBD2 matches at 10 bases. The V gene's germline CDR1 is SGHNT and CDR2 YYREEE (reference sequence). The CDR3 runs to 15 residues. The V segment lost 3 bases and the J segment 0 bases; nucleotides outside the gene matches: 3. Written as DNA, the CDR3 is TGTGCCAGCAGCTCGTCTAGCGGGAGCTCCTACGAGCAGTACTTC. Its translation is CASSSSSGSSYEQYF.

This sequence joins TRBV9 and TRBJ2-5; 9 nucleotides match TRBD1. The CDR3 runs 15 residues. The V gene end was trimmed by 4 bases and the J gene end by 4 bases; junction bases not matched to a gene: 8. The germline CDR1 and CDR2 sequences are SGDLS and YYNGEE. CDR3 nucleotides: TGTGCCAGCAGCCGGGACAGGGACTTTAGAGAGACCCAGTACTTC. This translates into CASSRDRDFRETQYF. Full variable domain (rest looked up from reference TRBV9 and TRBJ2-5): DSGVTQTPKHLITATGQRVTLRCSPRSGDLSVYWYQQSLDQGLQFLIQYYNGEERAKGNILERFSAQQFPDLHSELNLSSLELGDSALYFCASSRDRDFRETQYFGPGTRLLVL.

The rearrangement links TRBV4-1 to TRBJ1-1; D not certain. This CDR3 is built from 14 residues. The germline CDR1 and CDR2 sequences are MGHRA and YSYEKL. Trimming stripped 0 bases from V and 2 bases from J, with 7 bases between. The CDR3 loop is CASSQDRQNTEAFF. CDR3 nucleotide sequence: TGCGCCAGCAGCCAAGACAGACAAAACACTGAAGCTTTCTTT.

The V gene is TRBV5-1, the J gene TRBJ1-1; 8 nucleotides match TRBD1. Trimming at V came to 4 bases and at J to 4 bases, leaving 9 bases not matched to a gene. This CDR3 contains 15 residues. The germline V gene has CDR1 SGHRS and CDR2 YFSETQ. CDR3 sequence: CASSAQGAGITEAFF. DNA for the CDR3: TGCGCCAGCAGCGCCCAGGGGGCGGGGATCACTGAAGCTTTCTTT.

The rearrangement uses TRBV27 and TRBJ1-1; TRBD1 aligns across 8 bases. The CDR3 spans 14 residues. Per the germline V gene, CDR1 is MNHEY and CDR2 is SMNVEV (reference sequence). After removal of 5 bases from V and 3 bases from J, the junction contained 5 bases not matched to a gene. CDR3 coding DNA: TGTGCCAGCAGTACGCGACAGGGGTACACTGAAGCTTTCTTT. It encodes CASSTRQGYTEAFF.

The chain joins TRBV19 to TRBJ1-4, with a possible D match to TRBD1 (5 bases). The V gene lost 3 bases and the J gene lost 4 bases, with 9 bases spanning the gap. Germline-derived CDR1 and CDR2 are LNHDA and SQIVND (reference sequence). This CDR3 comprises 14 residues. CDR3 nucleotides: TGTGCCAGTAGTATTACGGGGGTTAATGAAAAACTGTTTTTT. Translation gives CASSITGVNEKLFF.

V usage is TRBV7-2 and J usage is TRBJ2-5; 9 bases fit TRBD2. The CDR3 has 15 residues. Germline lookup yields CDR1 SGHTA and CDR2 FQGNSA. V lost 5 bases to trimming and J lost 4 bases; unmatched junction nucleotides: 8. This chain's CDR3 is CASSPGLASLETQYF. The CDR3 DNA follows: TGTGCCAGCAGCCCGGGACTAGCTAGCCTAGAGACCCAGTACTTC.

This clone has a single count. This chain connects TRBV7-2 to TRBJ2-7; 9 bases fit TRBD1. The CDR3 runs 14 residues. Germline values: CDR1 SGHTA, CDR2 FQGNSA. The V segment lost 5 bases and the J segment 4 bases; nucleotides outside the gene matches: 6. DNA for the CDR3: TGTGCCAGCAGCCGGGGACAGGGACGGTACGAGCAGTACTTC. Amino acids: CASSRGQGRYEQYF.

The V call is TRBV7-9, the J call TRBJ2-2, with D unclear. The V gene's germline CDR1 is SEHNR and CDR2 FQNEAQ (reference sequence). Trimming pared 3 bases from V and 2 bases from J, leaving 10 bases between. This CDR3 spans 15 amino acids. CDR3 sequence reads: CASSFFVRNTGELFF. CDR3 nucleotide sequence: TGTGCCAGCAGCTTTTTTGTGCGAAACACCGGGGAGCTGTTTTTT.

The CDR3 here is CASSLLTGQHGYTF. CDR3 DNA: TGTGCCAGCAGCTTATTGACAGGACAGCATGGCTACACCTTC. The chain joins TRBV7-9 to TRBJ1-2; a weak D match, TRBD1 (6 bases). Germline CDR1 reads SEHNR; CDR2 reads FQNEAQ (reference sequence). The CDR3 runs to 14 residues. The germline V and J ends were trimmed by 2 bases and 6 bases, with 13 bases remaining between them.

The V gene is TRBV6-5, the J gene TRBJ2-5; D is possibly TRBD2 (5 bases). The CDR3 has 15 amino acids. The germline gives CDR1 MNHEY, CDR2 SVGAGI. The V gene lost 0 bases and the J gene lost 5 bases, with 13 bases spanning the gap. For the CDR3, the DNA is TGTGCCAGCAGTTACTCGAGGGCTAGCTTTGAGACCCAGTACTTC. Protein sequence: CASSYSRASFETQYF.

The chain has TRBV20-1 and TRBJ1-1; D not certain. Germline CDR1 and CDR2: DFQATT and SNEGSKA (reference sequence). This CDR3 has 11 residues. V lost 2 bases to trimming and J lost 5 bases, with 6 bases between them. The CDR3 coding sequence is TGCAGTGCTAGACCCAATACTGAAGCTTTCTTT. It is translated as CSARPNTEAFF.

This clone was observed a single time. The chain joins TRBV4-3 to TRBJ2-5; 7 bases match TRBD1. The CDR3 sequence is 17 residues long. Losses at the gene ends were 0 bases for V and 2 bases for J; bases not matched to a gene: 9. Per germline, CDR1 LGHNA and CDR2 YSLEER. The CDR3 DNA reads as TGCGCCAGCAGCCAAGATTATGGGACAGCTTATCAAGAGACCCAGTACTTC. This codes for CASSQDYGTAYQETQYF.

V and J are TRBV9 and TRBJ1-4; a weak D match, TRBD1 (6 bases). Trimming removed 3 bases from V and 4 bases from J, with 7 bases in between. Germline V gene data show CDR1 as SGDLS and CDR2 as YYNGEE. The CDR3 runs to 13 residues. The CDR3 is CASSGQVNEKLFF. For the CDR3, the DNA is TGTGCCAGCAGCGGACAGGTTAATGAAAAACTGTTTTTT. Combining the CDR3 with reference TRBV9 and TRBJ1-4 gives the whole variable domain DSGVTQTPKHLITATGQRVTLRCSPRSGDLSVYWYQQSLDQGLQFLIQYYNGEERAKGNILERFSAQQFPDLHSELNLSSLELGDSALYFCASSGQVNEKLFFGSGTQLSVL.

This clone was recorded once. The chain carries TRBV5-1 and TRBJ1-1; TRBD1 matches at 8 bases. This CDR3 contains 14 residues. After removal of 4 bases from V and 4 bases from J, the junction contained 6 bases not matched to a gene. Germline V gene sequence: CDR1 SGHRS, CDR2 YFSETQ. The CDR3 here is CASSIRTGGTEAFF. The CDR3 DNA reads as TGCGCCAGCAGCATCCGAACAGGGGGCACTGAAGCTTTCTTT.

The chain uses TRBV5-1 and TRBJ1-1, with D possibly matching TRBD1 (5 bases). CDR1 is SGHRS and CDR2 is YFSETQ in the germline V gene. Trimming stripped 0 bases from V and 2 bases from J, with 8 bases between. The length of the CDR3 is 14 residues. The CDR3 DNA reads TGCGCCAGCAGCTTGGGAGACAGAAACACTGAAGCTTTCTTT. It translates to CASSLGDRNTEAFF.

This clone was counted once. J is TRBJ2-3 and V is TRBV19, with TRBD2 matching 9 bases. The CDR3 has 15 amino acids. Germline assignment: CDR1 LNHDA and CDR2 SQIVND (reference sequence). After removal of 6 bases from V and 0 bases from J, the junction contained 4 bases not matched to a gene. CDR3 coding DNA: TGTGCCAGTAGACGACTAGCGGCAAGCACAGATACGCAGTATTTT. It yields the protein CASRRLAASTDTQYF. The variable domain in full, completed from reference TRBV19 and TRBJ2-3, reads DGGITQSPKYLFRKEGQNVTLSCEQNLNHDAMYWYRQDPGQGLRLIYYSQIVNDFQKGDIAEGYSVSREKKESFPLTVTSAQKNPTAFYLCASRRLAASTDTQYFGPGTRLTVL.